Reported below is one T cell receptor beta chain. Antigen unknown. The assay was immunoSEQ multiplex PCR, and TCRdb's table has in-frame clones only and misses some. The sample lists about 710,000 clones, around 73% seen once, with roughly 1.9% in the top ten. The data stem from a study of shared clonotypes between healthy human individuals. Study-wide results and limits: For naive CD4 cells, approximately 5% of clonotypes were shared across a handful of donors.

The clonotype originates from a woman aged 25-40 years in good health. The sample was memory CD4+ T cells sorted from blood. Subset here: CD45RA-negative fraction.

The chain's CDR3 is CASSLGTGALFYGYTF. The CDR3 DNA reads as TGTGCCAGCAGTTTGGGGACGGGGGCCCTCTTCTATGGCTACACCTTC. The chain recombines TRBV28 with TRBJ1-2; maybe TRBD1 (6 bases). CDR1 is MDHEN and CDR2 is SYDVKM in the germline V gene. The CDR3 runs 16 residues. Deletions cut 3 bases from V and 4 bases from J, with 18 bases between.